This T cell receptor (beta chain) was sequenced in a study of PD-L1 blockade in urothelial cancer. This clone was counted a few times. PCRs were each spiked with synthetic TCR analog templates. The protocol was immunoSEQ multiplex PCR, while the TCRdb copy is restricted to in-frame clones and leaves out a portion. The sample includes roughly 51,000 clones, under 85% of them seen just once. The CDR3 totals 13 residues. Time point in this sample: peripheral blood 6 weeks after treatment start. This sequence was found in a man in his forties or fifties with urothelial cancer. This sequence joins TRBV21-1 and TRBJ2-7; the D segment call TRBD2 is taken from the table without a DNA check. TRBV21-1 is a documented pseudogene. The sample in question was PBMCs, obtained around atezolizumab (anti-PD-L1) treatment. CDR3: CPRTGCLSYEQYF. The CDR3 bases are TGTCCCCGCACGGGGTGTCTCTCCTACGAGCAGTACTTC.